The 17 T cell receptor beta chains below come from one sample, sequenced in a study of blood T cell repertoires in COVID-19. Repertoires were generated with immunoSEQ multiplex PCR, while TCRdb's copy carries only in-frame clones and drops some. The sample has some 150,000 clones; around 81% are singletons. Sequenced input: peripheral blood. These receptors came from a woman aged 40 to 49 with active or convalescent COVID-19.

This clone was seen only once. The chain employs TRBV19 and TRBJ1-1; 10 positions match TRBD1. The CDR3 has 16 residues. Germline lookup yields CDR1 LNHDA and CDR2 SQIVND (reference sequence). With V trimmed by 4 bases and J by 6 bases, 11 bases remained unmatched. The CDR3 is CASSTQGQGWGPEAFF. The CDR3 coding sequence is TGTGCCAGTAGTACCCAGGGACAGGGGTGGGGCCCTGAAGCTTTCTTT. The entire variable domain, with the rest obtained from reference TRBV19 and TRBJ1-1, is as follows: DGGITQSPKYLFRKEGQNVTLSCEQNLNHDAMYWYRQDPGQGLRLIYYSQIVNDFQKGDIAEGYSVSREKKESFPLTVTSAQKNPTAFYLCASSTQGQGWGPEAFFGQGTRLTVV.

This clone was observed once. The V call is TRBV24-1, the J call TRBJ1-4; the match to TRBD1 covers 7 bases. The CDR3 is 17 residues long. The germline V gene has CDR1 KGHDR and CDR2 SFDVKD. V lost 4 bases, J lost 1 base, and 8 bases stayed unmatched. The CDR3 DNA reads as TGTGCCACCAGTGACTCTGATACAGGGGAAACTAATGAAAAACTGTTTTTT. It yields the protein CATSDSDTGETNEKLFF.

V is TRBV11-2 and J is TRBJ2-5; 7 bases match TRBD2. The CDR3 is 17 residues long. V trimming: 4 bases; J trimming: 4 bases; junction bases outside the gene matches: 15. The germline V gene has CDR1 SGHAT and CDR2 FQNNGV. CDR3 sequence: CASSSPSGPPPGETQYF. CDR3 nucleotides: TGTGCCAGCAGCTCACCTAGCGGACCTCCCCCTGGAGAGACCCAGTACTTC.

The V and J genes are TRBV28 and TRBJ1-2; weak D call: TRBD1 (6 bases). Per the germline V gene, CDR1 is MDHEN and CDR2 is SYDVKM. V lost 7 bases, J lost 3 bases, and 15 bases lay in between. The CDR3 spans 14 residues. The CDR3 spells CASNPRGFDYGYTF. For the CDR3, the DNA is TGTGCCAGCAACCCTAGGGGGTTTGACTATGGCTACACCTTC.

This chain joins TRBV24-1 and TRBJ2-2; 10 nucleotides match TRBD1. The CDR3 has 15 residues. Germline CDR1 is KGHDR and CDR2 is SFDVKD. Trimming took 7 bases from V and 9 from J; bases not matched to a gene: 10. CDR3 sequence: CATSDRRQGARELFF. The CDR3 DNA is TGTGCCACCAGCGACCGCCGACAGGGGGCACGGGAGCTGTTTTTT.

The chain joins TRBV28 to TRBJ1-1, with TRBD1 matching 7 bases. This CDR3 contains 14 residues. V shed 4 bases and J 3 bases; nucleotides not matched to a gene: 5. Germline assignment: CDR1 MDHEN and CDR2 SYDVKM. The CDR3: CASSSQGGHTEAFF. The CDR3 coding sequence is TGTGCCAGCAGTTCACAAGGGGGCCACACTGAAGCTTTCTTT. Full variable domain (outside the CDR3, taken from reference TRBV28 and TRBJ1-1): DVKVTQSSRYLVKRTGEKVFLECVQDMDHENMFWYRQDPGLGLRLIYFSYDVKMKEKGDIPEGYSVSREKKERFSLILESASTNQTSMYLCASSSQGGHTEAFFGQGTRLTVV.

J is TRBJ1-1 and V is TRBV10-1; 8 bases match TRBD1. The CDR3 is 15 amino acids. Per germline, CDR1 WNHNN and CDR2 SYGVQD (reference sequence). Losses at the gene ends were 6 bases for V and 1 base for J; bases not matched to a gene: 7. CDR3 DNA sequence: TGCGCCAGCAGCCCCGCGGGACAGGCGAACACTGAAGCTTTCTTT. Protein product: CASSPAGQANTEAFF.

By sample share, this clone is medium-sized (0.01 to 0.1%). V usage is TRBV10-3 and J usage is TRBJ2-2, with a tentative D call TRBD2 (6 bases). The CDR3 loop spans 15 amino acids. V was cut by 0 bases and J by 3 bases, with 8 bases left in between. Germline V gene sequence: CDR1 ENHRY, CDR2 SYGVKD. The CDR3 nucleotides are TGTGCCATCAGTGAGTCGGGGGGTCACACCGGGGAGCTGTTTTTT. Amino acid sequence: CAISESGGHTGELFF.

This clone was seen only a few times. V usage is TRBV12-3 or TRBV12-4 and J usage is TRBJ1-2, with a weak D call TRBD1 (6 bases). The CDR3 covers 13 residues. The germline V and J ends were trimmed by 6 bases and 4 bases, with 12 bases remaining between them. CDR3 residues: CASRYRDLYGYTF. The CDR3 DNA sequence: TGTGCCAGCAGGTACAGGGACCTCTATGGCTACACCTTC.

The V and J genes are TRBV5-1 and TRBJ2-2; perhaps TRBD1 as D (6 bases). In germline, CDR1 is SGHRS, CDR2 YFSETQ. The CDR3 is made up of 15 amino acids. Trimming removed 4 bases from V and 0 bases from J, with 10 bases in between. CDR3 protein: CASSLGQPNTGELFF. The DNA of the CDR3 is TGCGCCAGCAGCCTCGGACAGCCGAACACCGGGGAGCTGTTTTTT.

This chain uses TRBV6-6 with TRBJ2-2; D uncertain. Germline V gene sequence: CDR1 MNHNY, CDR2 SVGAGI (reference sequence). V shed 11 bases and J shed 2 bases, with 9 bases lying between them. The CDR3 loop spans 12 amino acids. This CDR3 is CAVRVNTGELFF. Written as DNA, the CDR3 is TGTGCCGTCCGGGTCAACACCGGGGAGCTGTTTTTT.

This clone was picked up a small number of times. The gene calls are TRBV7-8 and TRBJ2-7, with 7 bases aligning to TRBD1. The CDR3 sequence is 23 residues long. Germline CDR1 SGHVS, CDR2 FQNEAQ. V lost 5 bases to trimming and J lost 2 bases; unmatched junction nucleotides: 33. In nucleotides, the CDR3 is TGTGCCAGCAGCCGTCCAGCTTTCGTCGAGGTAGGGACAGCCTCAGTAATTACCTACGAGCAGTACTTC. Protein product: CASSRPAFVEVGTASVITYEQYF.

The chain joins TRBV4-3 to TRBJ1-5; D is uncertain. CDR1 is LGHNA and CDR2 is YSLEER in the germline V gene. With 1 base removed from V and 9 bases from J, the gap between germline ends came to 13 bases. The CDR3 has 14 residues. The CDR3 region is CASSQGAGLPPQHF. The DNA of the CDR3 is TGCGCCAGCAGCCAAGGAGCGGGTTTGCCGCCCCAGCATTTT.

The sample holds a few counts of this clone. This chain uses TRBV27 with TRBJ1-1; the match to TRBD1 covers 7 bases. The CDR3 length is 13 residues. Trimming removed 2 bases from V and 5 bases from J; junction bases left unmatched: 2. Looked up from germline, CDR1 is MNHEY and CDR2 is SMNVEV (reference sequence). In DNA, the CDR3 is TGTGCCAGCAGTTTAGACAGGGATACTGAAGCTTTCTTT. It translates to CASSLDRDTEAFF.

This clone was detected a few times. This chain connects TRBV10-3 to TRBJ1-5; weak D call: TRBD1 (5 bases). The CDR3 is 15 residues long. V gave up 6 bases and J gave up 1 base, with 13 bases separating them. Germline V gives CDR1 ENHRY, CDR2 SYGVKD. The chain's CDR3 is CAISQGLESNQPQHF. CDR3 nucleotide sequence: TGTGCCATCAGCCAGGGCCTCGAGAGCAATCAGCCCCAGCATTTT.

V is TRBV3-1 (or the pseudogene TRBV3-2) and J is TRBJ1-5, with a tentative D call TRBD1 (5 bases). Germline V gene data show CDR1 as LGHDT and CDR2 as YNNKEL (reference sequence). This CDR3 is built from 14 residues. Trimming stripped 4 bases from V and 5 bases from J, with 12 bases between. The DNA for the CDR3 is TGTGCCAGCAGCCGGGGGTGGGGGGATCAGCCCCAGCATTTT. Amino acid sequence: CASSRGWGDQPQHF.

The rearrangement joins TRBV5-4 to TRBJ1-1, with 7 positions matching TRBD1. Germline CDR1 is SGHNT and CDR2 is YYREEE (reference sequence). CDR3 length: 15 residues. Trimming at V came to 0 bases and at J to 5 bases, leaving 7 bases not matched to a gene. The CDR3 reads CASSLDQGGRTEAFF. The CDR3 DNA sequence: TGTGCCAGCAGCTTGGATCAGGGGGGCAGGACTGAAGCTTTCTTT.